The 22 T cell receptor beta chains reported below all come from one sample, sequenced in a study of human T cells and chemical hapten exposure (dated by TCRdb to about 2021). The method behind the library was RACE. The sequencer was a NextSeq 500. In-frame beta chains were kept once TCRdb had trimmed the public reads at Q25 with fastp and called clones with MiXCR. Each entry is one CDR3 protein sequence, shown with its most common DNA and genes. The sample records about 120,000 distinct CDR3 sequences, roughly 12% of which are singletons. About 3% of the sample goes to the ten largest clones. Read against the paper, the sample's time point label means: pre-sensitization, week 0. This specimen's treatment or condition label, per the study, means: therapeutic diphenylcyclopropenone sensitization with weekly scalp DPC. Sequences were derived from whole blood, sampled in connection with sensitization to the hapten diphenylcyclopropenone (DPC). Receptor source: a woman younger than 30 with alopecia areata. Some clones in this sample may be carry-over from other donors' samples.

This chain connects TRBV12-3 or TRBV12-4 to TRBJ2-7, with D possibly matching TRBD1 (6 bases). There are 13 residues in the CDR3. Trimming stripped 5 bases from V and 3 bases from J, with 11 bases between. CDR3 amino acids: CASSPWTVYEQYF. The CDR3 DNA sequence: TGTGCCAGCAGTCCTTGGACAGTCTACGAGCAGTACTTC.

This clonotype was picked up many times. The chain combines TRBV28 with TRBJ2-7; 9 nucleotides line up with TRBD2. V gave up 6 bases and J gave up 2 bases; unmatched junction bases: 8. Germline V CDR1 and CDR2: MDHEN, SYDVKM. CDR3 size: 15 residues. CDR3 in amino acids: CASSPGTSPPYEQYF. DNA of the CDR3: TGTGCCAGCAGCCCCGGGACTAGCCCCCCCTACGAGCAGTACTTC.

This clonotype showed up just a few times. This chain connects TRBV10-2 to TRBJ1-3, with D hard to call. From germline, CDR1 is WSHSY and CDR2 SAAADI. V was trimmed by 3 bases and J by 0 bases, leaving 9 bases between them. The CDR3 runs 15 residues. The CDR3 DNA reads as TGCGCCAGCAGTGAAGGGCGGATCTCTGGAAACACCATATATTTT. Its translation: CASSEGRISGNTIYF.

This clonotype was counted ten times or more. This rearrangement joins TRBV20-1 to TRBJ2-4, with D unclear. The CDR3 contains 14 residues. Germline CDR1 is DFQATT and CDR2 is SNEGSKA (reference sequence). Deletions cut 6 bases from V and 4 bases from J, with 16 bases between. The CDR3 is CSASPGSAKNIQYF. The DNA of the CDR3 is TGCAGTGCGTCCCCCGGGTCAGCTAAAAACATTCAGTACTTC.

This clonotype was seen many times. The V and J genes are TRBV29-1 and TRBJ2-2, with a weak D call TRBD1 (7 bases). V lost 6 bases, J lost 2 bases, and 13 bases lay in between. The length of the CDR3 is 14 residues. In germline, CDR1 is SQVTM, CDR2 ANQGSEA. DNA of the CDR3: TGCAGCGTCCGGGGGACAGCAAACACCGGGGAGCTGTTTTTT. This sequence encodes CSVRGTANTGELFF.

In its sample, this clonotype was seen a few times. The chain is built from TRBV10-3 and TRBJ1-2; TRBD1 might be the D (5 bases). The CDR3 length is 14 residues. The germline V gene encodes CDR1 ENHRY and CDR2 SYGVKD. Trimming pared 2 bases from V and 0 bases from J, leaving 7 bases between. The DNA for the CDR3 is TGTGCCATCAGTGAGCTGGGGCCTAACTATGGCTACACCTTC. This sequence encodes CAISELGPNYGYTF.

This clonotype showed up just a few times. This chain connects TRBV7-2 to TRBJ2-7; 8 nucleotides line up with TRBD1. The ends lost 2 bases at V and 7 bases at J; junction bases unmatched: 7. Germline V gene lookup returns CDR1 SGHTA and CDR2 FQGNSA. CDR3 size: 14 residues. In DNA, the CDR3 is TGTGCCAGCAGCTTAACGCCCAGGGGGCAAGAGCAGTACTTC. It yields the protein CASSLTPRGQEQYF. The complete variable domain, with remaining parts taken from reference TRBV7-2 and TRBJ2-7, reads GAGVSQSPSNKVTEKGKDVELRCDPISGHTALYWYRQSLGQGLEFLIYFQGNSAPDKSGLPSDRFSAERTGGSVSTLTIQRTQQEDSAVYLCASSLTPRGQEQYFGPGTRLTVT.

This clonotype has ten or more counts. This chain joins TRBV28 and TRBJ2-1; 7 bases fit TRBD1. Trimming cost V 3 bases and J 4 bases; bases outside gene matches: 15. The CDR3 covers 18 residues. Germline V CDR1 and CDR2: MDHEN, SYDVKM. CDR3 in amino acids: CASSFLSLGGALYNEQFF. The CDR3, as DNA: TGTGCCAGCAGTTTTCTCTCTCTAGGGGGCGCGTTGTACAATGAGCAGTTCTTC.

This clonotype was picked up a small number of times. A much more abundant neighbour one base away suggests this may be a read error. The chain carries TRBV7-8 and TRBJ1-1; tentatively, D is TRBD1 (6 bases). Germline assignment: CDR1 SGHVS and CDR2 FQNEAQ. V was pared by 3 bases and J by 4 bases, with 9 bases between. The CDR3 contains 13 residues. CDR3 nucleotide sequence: TGTGCCAGCAGCTTTGGCAGGGGCACTGAAGCTTTCTTT. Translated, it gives CASSFGRGTEAFF.

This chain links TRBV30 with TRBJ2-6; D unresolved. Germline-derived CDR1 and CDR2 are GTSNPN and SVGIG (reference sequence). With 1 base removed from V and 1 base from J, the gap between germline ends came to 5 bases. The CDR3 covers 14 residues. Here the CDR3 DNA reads TGTGCCTGGAGTGAGGTGTCTGGGGCCAACGTCCTGACTTTC. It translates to CAWSEVSGANVLTF.

The CDR3 DNA is TGTGCCAGCAGCCCTCAGGGGTTTTTAAGCTCCTACGAGCAGTACTTC. Translated, it gives CASSPQGFLSSYEQYF. The chain is built from TRBV6-2 or TRBV6-3 and TRBJ2-7; possibly TRBD1 for D (6 bases). The length of the CDR3 is 16 residues. Germline CDR1 and CDR2: MNHEY and SVGEGT. V lost 6 bases to trimming and J lost 0 bases, with 18 bases between them.

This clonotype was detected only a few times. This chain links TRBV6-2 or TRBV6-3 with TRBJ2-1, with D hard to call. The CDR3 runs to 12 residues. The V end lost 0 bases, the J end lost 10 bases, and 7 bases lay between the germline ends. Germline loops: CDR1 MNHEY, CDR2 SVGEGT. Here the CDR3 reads CASSYSQFEQFF. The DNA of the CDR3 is TGTGCCAGCAGTTACTCCCAATTCGAGCAGTTCTTC.

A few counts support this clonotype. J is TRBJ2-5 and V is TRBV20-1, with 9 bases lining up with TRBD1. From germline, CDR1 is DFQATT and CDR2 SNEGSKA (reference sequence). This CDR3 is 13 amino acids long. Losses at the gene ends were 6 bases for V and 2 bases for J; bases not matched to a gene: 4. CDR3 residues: CSASTGGQETQYF. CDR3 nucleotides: TGCAGTGCCTCGACAGGGGGACAAGAGACCCAGTACTTC.

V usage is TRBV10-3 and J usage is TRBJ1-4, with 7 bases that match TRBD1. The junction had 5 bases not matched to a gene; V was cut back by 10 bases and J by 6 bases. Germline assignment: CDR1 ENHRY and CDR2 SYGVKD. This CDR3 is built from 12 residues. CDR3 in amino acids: CASGQEHEKLFF. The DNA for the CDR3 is TGTGCCAGTGGACAGGAACATGAAAAACTGTTTTTT.

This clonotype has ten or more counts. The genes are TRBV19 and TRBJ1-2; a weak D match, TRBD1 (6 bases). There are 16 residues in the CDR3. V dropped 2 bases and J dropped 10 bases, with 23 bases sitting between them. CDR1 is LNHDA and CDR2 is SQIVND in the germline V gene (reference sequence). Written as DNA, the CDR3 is TGTGCCAGTAGTATATCGGCCACCCGCGGGACAAGGGACTACACCTTC. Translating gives CASSISATRGTRDYTF.

This CDR3 reads CASSLWGQGEPEQFF. The CDR3, as DNA: TGTGCCAGCAGCTTATGGGGACAGGGAGAACCTGAGCAGTTCTTC. The chain has TRBV7-9 and TRBJ2-1, with 9 bases identical to TRBD1. The CDR3 is 15 amino acids. After removal of 2 bases from V and 9 bases from J, the junction contained 8 bases not matched to a gene. Per germline, CDR1 SEHNR and CDR2 FQNEAQ (reference sequence).

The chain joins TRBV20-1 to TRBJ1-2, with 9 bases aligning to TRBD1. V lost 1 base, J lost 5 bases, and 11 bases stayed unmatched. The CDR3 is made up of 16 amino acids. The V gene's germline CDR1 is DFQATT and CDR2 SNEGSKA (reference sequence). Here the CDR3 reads CSARATPGQGDYGYTF. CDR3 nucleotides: TGCAGTGCTAGAGCTACCCCGGGACAGGGAGATTATGGCTACACCTTC.

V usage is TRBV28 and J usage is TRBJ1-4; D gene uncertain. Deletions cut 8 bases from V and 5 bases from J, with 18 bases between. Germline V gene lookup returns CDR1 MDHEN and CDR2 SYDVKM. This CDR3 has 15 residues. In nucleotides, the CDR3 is TGTGCCAGCCATGGATGGGGAGCTAAGAATGAAAAACTGTTTTTT. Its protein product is CASHGWGAKNEKLFF. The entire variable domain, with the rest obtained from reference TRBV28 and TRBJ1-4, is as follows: DVKVTQSSRYLVKRTGEKVFLECVQDMDHENMFWYRQDPGLGLRLIYFSYDVKMKEKGDIPEGYSVSREKKERFSLILESASTNQTSMYLCASHGWGAKNEKLFFGSGTQLSVL.

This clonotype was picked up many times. In nucleotides, the CDR3 is TGTGCCAGCAGCCAAGTACGTGTAGAGGGCTCACCCCTCCACTTT. Its translation is CASSQVRVEGSPLHF. The chain is built from TRBV3-1 and TRBJ1-6; no reliable D call. The V end was cut by 1 base, the J end by 10 bases, with 14 bases between. CDR3 size: 15 residues. Germline V gene lookup returns CDR1 LGHDT and CDR2 YNNKEL (reference sequence).

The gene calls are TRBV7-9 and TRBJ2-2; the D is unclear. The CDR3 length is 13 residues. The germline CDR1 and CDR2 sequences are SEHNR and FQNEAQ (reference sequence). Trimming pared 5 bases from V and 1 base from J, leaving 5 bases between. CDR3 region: CASSPVNTGELFF. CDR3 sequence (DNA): TGTGCCAGCAGCCCAGTGAACACCGGGGAGCTGTTTTTT.

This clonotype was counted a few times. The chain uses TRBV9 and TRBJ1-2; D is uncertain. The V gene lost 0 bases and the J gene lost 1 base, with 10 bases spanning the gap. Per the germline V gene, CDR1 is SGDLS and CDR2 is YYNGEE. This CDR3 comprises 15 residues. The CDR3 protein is CASSVGGVYNYGYTF. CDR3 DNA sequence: TGTGCCAGCAGCGTAGGTGGAGTTTATAACTATGGCTACACCTTC.

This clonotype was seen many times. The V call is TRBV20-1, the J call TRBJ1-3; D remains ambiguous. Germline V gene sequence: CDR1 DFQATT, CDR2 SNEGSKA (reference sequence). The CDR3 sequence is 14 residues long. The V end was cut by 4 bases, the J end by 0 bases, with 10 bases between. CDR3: CSAKDRSSGNTIYF. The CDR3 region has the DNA TGCAGTGCTAAAGACCGGAGCTCTGGAAACACCATATATTTT.